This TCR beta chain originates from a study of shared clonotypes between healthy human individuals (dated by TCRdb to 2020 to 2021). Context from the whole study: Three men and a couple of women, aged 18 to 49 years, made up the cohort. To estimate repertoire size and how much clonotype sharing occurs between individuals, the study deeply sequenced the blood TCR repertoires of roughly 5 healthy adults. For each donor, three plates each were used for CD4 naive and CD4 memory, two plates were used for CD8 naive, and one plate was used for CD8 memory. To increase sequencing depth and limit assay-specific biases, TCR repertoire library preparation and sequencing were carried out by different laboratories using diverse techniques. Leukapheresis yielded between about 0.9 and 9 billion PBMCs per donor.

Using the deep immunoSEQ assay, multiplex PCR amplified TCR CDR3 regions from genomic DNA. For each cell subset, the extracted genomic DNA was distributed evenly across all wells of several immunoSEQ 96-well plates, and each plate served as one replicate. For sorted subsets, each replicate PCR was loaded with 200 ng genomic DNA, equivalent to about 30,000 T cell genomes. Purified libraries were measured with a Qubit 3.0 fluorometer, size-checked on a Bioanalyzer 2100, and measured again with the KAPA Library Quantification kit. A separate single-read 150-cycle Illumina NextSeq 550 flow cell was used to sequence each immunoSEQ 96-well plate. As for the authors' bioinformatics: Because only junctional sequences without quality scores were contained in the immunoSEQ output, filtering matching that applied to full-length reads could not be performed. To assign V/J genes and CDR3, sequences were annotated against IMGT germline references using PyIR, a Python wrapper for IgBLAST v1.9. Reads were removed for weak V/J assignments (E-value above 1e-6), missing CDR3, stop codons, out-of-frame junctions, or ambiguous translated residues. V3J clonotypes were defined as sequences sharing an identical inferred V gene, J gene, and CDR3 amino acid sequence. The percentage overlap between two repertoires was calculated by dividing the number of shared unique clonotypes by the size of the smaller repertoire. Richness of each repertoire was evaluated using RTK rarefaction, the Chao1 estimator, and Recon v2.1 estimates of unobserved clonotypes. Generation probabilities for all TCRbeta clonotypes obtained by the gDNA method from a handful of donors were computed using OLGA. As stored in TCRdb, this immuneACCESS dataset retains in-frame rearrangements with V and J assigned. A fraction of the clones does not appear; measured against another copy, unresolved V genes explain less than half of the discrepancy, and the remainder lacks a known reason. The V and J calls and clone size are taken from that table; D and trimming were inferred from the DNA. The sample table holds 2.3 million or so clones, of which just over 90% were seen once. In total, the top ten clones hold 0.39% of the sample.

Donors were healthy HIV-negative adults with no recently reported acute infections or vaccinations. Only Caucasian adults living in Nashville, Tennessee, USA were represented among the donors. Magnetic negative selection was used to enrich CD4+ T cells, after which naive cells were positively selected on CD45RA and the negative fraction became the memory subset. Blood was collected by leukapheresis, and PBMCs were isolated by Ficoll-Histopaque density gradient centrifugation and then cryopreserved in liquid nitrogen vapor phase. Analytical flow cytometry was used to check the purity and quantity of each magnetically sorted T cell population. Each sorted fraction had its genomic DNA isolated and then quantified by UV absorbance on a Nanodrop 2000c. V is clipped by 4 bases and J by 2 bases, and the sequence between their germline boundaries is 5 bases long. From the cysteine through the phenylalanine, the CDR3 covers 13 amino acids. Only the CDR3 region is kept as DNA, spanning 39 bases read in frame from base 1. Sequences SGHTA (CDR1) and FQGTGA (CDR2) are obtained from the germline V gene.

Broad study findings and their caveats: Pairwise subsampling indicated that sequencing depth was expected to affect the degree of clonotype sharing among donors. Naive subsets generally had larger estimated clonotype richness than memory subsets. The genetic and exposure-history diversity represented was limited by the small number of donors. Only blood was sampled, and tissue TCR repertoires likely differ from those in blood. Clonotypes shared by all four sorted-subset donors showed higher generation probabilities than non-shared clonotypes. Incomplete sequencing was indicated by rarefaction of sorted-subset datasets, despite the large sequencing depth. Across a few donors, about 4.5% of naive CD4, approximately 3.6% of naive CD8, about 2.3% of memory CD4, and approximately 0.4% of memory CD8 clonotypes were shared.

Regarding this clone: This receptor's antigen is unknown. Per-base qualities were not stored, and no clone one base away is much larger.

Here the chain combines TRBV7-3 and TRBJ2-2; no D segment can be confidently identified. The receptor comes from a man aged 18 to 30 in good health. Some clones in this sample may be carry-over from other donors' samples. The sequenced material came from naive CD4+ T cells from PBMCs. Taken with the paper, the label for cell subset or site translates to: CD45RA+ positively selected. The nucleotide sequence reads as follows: TGTGCCAGCAGCTACGACAACACCGGGGAGCTGTTTTTT. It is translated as CASSYDNTGELFF.